Each of the 24 T cell receptor beta chains below was sequenced from the same sample in a study of blood T cell repertoires in COVID-19. Profiling relied on immunoSEQ multiplex PCR, and the TCRdb table lists in-frame clones only, not all of them. This table holds some 45,000 clones, roughly four fifths found once. Sequenced: peripheral blood. All receptors come from a woman in her sixties or seventies with acute or convalescent COVID-19.

V and J are TRBV27 and TRBJ1-5, with TRBD1 matching over 8 bases. In germline, CDR1 is MNHEY, CDR2 SMNVEV (reference sequence). The CDR3 is made up of 16 amino acids. With V trimmed by 5 bases and J by 5 bases, 11 bases remained unmatched. The CDR3 spells CASSLTGGRLDQPQHF. As DNA, the CDR3 is TGTGCCAGCAGTCTCACAGGGGGGAGACTGGATCAGCCCCAGCATTTT.

The chain couples TRBV15 to TRBJ2-3; 9 bases align to TRBD1. The CDR3 is 15 amino acids. V lost 4 bases and J lost 4; bases outside the gene matches: 6. CDR1 and CDR2 from the germline V gene are LNHNV and YYDKDF (reference sequence). The CDR3 sequence: CATSKEQGAADTQYF. The CDR3 DNA is TGTGCCACCAGCAAGGAACAGGGGGCGGCAGATACGCAGTATTTT.

The chain uses TRBV27 and TRBJ1-5; D perhaps matches TRBD1 (5 bases). Trimming took 0 bases from V and 2 from J, leaving 8 bases between them. CDR3 length: 15 residues. Germline V gene sequence: CDR1 MNHEY, CDR2 SMNVEV (reference sequence). The DNA of the CDR3 is TGTGCCAGCAGTTTATCCAGGGTTGGCAATCAGCCCCAGCATTTT. The encoded protein is CASSLSRVGNQPQHF.

V gene TRBV30 combines with J gene TRBJ1-1; 7 nucleotides match TRBD1. The junction had 5 bases not matched to a gene; V was cut back by 2 bases and J by 11 bases. The length of the CDR3 is 11 residues. Germline CDR1 GTSNPN, CDR2 SVGIG (reference sequence). DNA for the CDR3: TGTGCCTGGAGTTTCCCAGGGGGGGCTTTCTTT. Residues: CAWSFPGGAFF.

The rearrangement links TRBV27 to TRBJ2-7; 10 bases fit TRBD1. Per germline, CDR1 MNHEY and CDR2 SMNVEV (reference sequence). This CDR3 is built from 14 residues. The V segment lost 7 bases and the J segment 5 bases; nucleotides outside the gene matches: 8. This CDR3 reads CASTVSGTGDEQYF. Here the CDR3 DNA reads TGTGCCAGCACCGTCTCGGGGACAGGGGACGAGCAGTACTTC.

The V and J genes are TRBV19 and TRBJ2-2; TRBD1 agrees at 7 bases. The germline CDR1 and CDR2 sequences are LNHDA and SQIVND (reference sequence). V trimming: 3 bases; J trimming: 7 bases; junction bases outside the gene matches: 8. This CDR3 is 15 amino acids long. CDR3 sequence (DNA): TGTGCCAGTAGTATTCGCAGGGGGATGAGCGGGGAGCTGTTTTTT. The encoded protein is CASSIRRGMSGELFF.

J is TRBJ1-4 and V is TRBV11-2, with TRBD1 matching 9 bases. Germline V gene sequence: CDR1 SGHAT, CDR2 FQNNGV. CDR3 size: 15 residues. V shed 2 bases, J shed 7 bases, and the junction held 5 bases outside the gene matches. The CDR3 spells CASSLPTGGLEKLFF. In DNA form, the CDR3 reads TGTGCCAGCAGCTTACCAACAGGGGGCCTTGAAAAACTGTTTTTT.

The rearrangement uses TRBV5-4 and TRBJ2-7; 7 nucleotides match TRBD2. There are 13 residues in the CDR3. Unmatched junction bases numbered 4, after V lost 4 bases and J lost 3 bases. Germline CDR1 is SGHNT and CDR2 is YYREEE (reference sequence). Here the CDR3 reads CASSSGTNYEQYF. In DNA form, the CDR3 reads TGTGCCAGCAGCAGCGGGACTAACTACGAGCAGTACTTC.

This clone is medium-sized in the sample. The rearrangement links TRBV7-2 to TRBJ1-2, with no clear D. The germline V and J ends were trimmed by 5 bases and 5 bases, with 15 bases remaining between them. CDR1 and CDR2 (germline): SGHTA, FQGNSA. The CDR3 length is 14 residues. DNA of the CDR3: TGTGCCAGCAGCGCCTTCGAGGGCAGATATGGCTACACCTTC. Translating it yields CASSAFEGRYGYTF.

This chain links TRBV28 with TRBJ1-2; no reliable D call. This CDR3 spans 11 amino acids. Germline CDR1 MDHEN, CDR2 SYDVKM. Trimming took 5 bases from V and 8 from J, leaving 9 bases between them. CDR3 DNA sequence: TGTGCCAGCAGTACCGGACTGGGCTACACCTTC. Amino acids: CASSTGLGYTF.

The chain carries TRBV4-2 and TRBJ1-6, with a possible D match to TRBD1 (5 bases). Germline CDR1 is LGHNA and CDR2 is YNFKEQ. This CDR3 spans 15 amino acids. The V gene lost 4 bases and the J gene lost 7 bases, with 14 bases spanning the gap. As DNA, the CDR3 is TGTGCCAGCAGCCGGGAGGGGCGTTTAAATTCACCCCTCCACTTT. As protein: CASSREGRLNSPLHF.

The CDR3 protein is CASSPGEGGYYGYTF. In DNA, the CDR3 is TGTGCCAGCAGCCCCGGCGAAGGCGGATACTATGGCTACACCTTC. This chain connects TRBV11-2 to TRBJ1-2; D not certain. Trimming pared 5 bases from V and 3 bases from J, leaving 16 bases between. Germline V CDR1 and CDR2: SGHAT, FQNNGV. The CDR3 totals 15 residues. Full variable domain (outside the CDR3, taken from reference TRBV11-2 and TRBJ1-2): EAGVAQSPRYKIIEKRQSVAFWCNPISGHATLYWYQQILGQGPKLLIQFQNNGVVDDSQLPKDRFSAERLKGVDSTLKIQPAKLEDSAVYLCASSPGEGGYYGYTFGSGTRLTVV.

This clone was recorded only once. The V call is TRBV5-1, the J call TRBJ2-7; no definite D call. The V end was cut by 2 bases, the J end by 4 bases, with 13 bases between. CDR1 is SGHRS, CDR2 YFSETQ, per germline. The CDR3 is made up of 14 amino acids. The CDR3 DNA follows: TGCGCCAGCAGCTTCAGCAGGTCTGAATACGAGCAGTACTTC. As protein: CASSFSRSEYEQYF. The variable domain in full, completed from reference TRBV5-1 and TRBJ2-7, reads KAGVTQTPRYLIKTRGQQVTLSCSPISGHRSVSWYQQTPGQGLQFLFEYFSETQRNKGNFPGRFSGRQFSNSRSEMNVSTLELGDSALYLCASSFSRSEYEQYFGPGTRLTVT.

A few counts support this clone. This rearrangement joins TRBV9 to TRBJ2-1, with D perhaps matching TRBD1 (5 bases). The germline CDR1 and CDR2 sequences are SGDLS and YYNGEE. The CDR3 spans 18 residues. The ends were cut back, 7 bases at V and 1 base at J, with 24 bases in the middle. CDR3 residues: CASSRRDISTGSYNEQFF. DNA of the CDR3: TGTGCCAGCTCCCGCAGGGATATCTCGACCGGGTCCTACAATGAGCAGTTCTTC.

The J gene is TRBJ1-6, the V gene TRBV18; 10 bases agree with TRBD1. From germline, CDR1 is KGHSH and CDR2 LQKENI. The V gene end was trimmed by 4 bases and the J gene end by 5 bases; junction bases not matched to a gene: 11. The CDR3 sequence is 18 residues long. CDR3 protein: CASSRTPGQGPNNSPLHF. The CDR3 DNA reads as TGTGCCAGCTCACGAACTCCGGGACAGGGGCCGAATAATTCACCCCTCCACTTT.

The genes are TRBV3-1 (or the pseudogene TRBV3-2) and TRBJ1-1, with D maybe TRBD1 (5 bases). Looked up from germline, CDR1 is LGHDT and CDR2 is YNNKEL (reference sequence). The CDR3 covers 15 residues. V lost 0 bases to trimming and J lost 5 bases, with 13 bases between them. CDR3 coding DNA: TGTGCCAGCAGCCAAGAAATCAGGGTTGGAACTGAAGCTTTCTTT. Encoded protein: CASSQEIRVGTEAFF.

The rearrangement uses TRBV7-9 and TRBJ1-2; D gene uncertain. V gave up 2 bases and J gave up 6 bases, with 7 bases separating them. CDR1 is SEHNR and CDR2 is FQNEAQ in the germline V gene (reference sequence). CDR3 length: 12 amino acids. CDR3 sequence (DNA): TGTGCCAGCAGCTTATTCGGGGATGGCTACACCTTC. Residues: CASSLFGDGYTF.

The chain is built from TRBV7-6 and TRBJ2-2; D is unclear. The CDR3 has 15 residues. Germline CDR1 reads SGHVS; CDR2 reads FNYEAQ. The ends were cut back, 3 bases at V and 0 bases at J, with 8 bases in the middle. The CDR3 nucleotides read TGTGCCAGCAGCTTTGGCACCTCGAACACCGGGGAGCTGTTTTTT. It codes for CASSFGTSNTGELFF.

The rearrangement joins TRBV5-1 to TRBJ2-3; D is possibly TRBD1 (6 bases). Germline loops: CDR1 SGHRS, CDR2 YFSETQ. V lost 1 base, J lost 5 bases, and 8 bases lay in between. The CDR3 contains 13 residues. CDR3 in DNA: TGCGCCAGCAGCTTGACAGGGATAGATACGCAGTATTTT. This translates into CASSLTGIDTQYF.

This chain uses TRBV6-6 with TRBJ1-2; D gene unclear. CDR1 is MNHNY and CDR2 is SVGAGI in the germline V gene (reference sequence). Trimming took off 5 bases at V and 7 bases at J, with 14 bases between the two ends. The CDR3 is made up of 13 amino acids. DNA of the CDR3: TGTGCCAGCAGTCTAATACGGGAATCTGGCTACACCTTC. As protein: CASSLIRESGYTF.

This clone was observed a handful of times. This rearrangement joins TRBV4-3 to TRBJ2-7, with 9 nucleotides matching TRBD2. V was pared by 1 base and J by 3 bases, with 7 bases of the junction left unmatched. Looked up from germline, CDR1 is LGHNA and CDR2 is YSLEER. CDR3 length: 16 amino acids. CDR3 nucleotides: TGCGCCAGCAGCCAAGGGTTGCGGGGGGGCTTCTACGAGCAGTACTTC. As protein: CASSQGLRGGFYEQYF.

A remark on this clone: Other DNA sequences in this sample translate to the same CDR3. The V call is TRBV7-3, the J call TRBJ2-1, with 10 bases lining up with TRBD2. Losses at the gene ends were 2 bases for V and 6 bases for J; bases not matched to a gene: 7. This CDR3 comprises 16 residues. Germline lookup yields CDR1 SGHTA and CDR2 FQGTGA. CDR3 amino acids: CASSLSPAGGPNEQFF. CDR3 nucleotides: TGTGCCAGCAGCTTATCCCCAGCGGGGGGGCCCAATGAGCAGTTCTTC.

The V call is TRBV15, the J call TRBJ2-2; a possible D gene is TRBD1 (5 bases). The CDR3 has 18 residues. V was pared by 1 base and J by 1 base, with 16 bases between. CDR1 and CDR2 (germline): LNHNV, YYDKDF (reference sequence). This CDR3 reads CATSRGHSAGWNTGELFF. CDR3 DNA sequence: TGTGCCACCAGCAGAGGTCATTCGGCAGGGTGGAACACCGGGGAGCTGTTTTTT.

The rearrangement joins TRBV2 to TRBJ2-1; 11 bases match TRBD1. The CDR3 contains 14 residues. Germline CDR1 SNHLY, CDR2 FYNNEI. The V gene end was trimmed by 7 bases and the J gene end by 3 bases; junction bases not matched to a gene: 2. CDR3 region: CASKGQGDYNEQFF. The CDR3 DNA is TGTGCCAGCAAGGGACAGGGGGACTACAATGAGCAGTTCTTC.